These 3 T cell receptor beta chains originate from one sample sequenced in a study of regulatory T cells in long-lasting Graves disease. Sequencing libraries for TCR beta were prepared with iRepertoire HTBI primers and Arm-PCR of CDR3 regions. MiXCR, applied by TCRdb to the multiplex PCR reads, yields one record per CDR3 protein. Among roughly 250,000 distinct CDR3 sequences listed, around 18% were seen once. Time point of the sample: newly diagnosed GD, antithyroid drugs for less than 3 months. Isolated PBMC RNA provided the starting material for the TCR library. This sample was shared with a second study, whose subject was T cells in Graves' hyperthyroidism and ophthalmopathy.

The source was peripheral blood mononuclear cells (PBMCs), collected at new diagnosis, from a patient treated with antithyroid drugs. The receptors come from a woman aged 25 to 39 with Graves disease.

This clonotype was recorded at least ten times. The chain recombines TRBV20-1 with TRBJ1-1; D gene ambiguous. This CDR3 has 11 residues. CDR1 and CDR2 (germline): DFQATT, SNEGSKA (reference sequence). Trimming took off 1 base at V and 13 bases at J, with 13 bases between the two ends. DNA of the CDR3: TGCAGTGCTAGAGCGGACGAAAGAGGTTTCTTT. It specifies CSARADERGFF.

This clonotype was observed a few times. The chain employs TRBV10-2 and TRBJ1-5; D perhaps matches TRBD1 (5 bases). The V end was cut by 2 bases, the J end by 2 bases, with 19 bases between. CDR1 is WSHSY and CDR2 is SAAADI in the germline V gene. The CDR3 is 18 residues long. The CDR3 region has the DNA TGCGCCAGCAGTGAGCCGGGCCAGGGTATGGTGGGCAATCAGCCCCAGCATTTT. Translation: CASSEPGQGMVGNQPQHF.

V is TRBV9 and J is TRBJ2-1, with D possibly being TRBD2 (6 bases). CDR1 is SGDLS and CDR2 is YYNGEE in the germline V gene. V was cut by 2 bases and J by 7 bases, with 10 bases left in between. The CDR3 length is 13 residues. The CDR3 region is CASSVVGRNEQFF. The CDR3 DNA reads TGTGCCAGCAGCGTGGTAGGGAGGAATGAGCAGTTCTTC. Full variable domain (remainder filled in from reference TRBV9 and TRBJ2-1): DSGVTQTPKHLITATGQRVTLRCSPRSGDLSVYWYQQSLDQGLQFLIQYYNGEERAKGNILERFSAQQFPDLHSELNLSSLELGDSALYFCASSVVGRNEQFFGPGTRLTVL.